This T cell receptor (beta chain) is drawn from a study of T cell responses to AZD1222 COVID-19 vaccine. This clone was recorded a few times. Its specificity is unknown. The data were produced by immunoSEQ multiplex PCR, yet TCRdb's version contains in-frame clones alone and is incomplete. Found here are some 140,000 clones, roughly nine tenths of them singletons; the top ten hold around 3.2%. Overall study findings and caveats: Spike-specific TCR breadth and depth were elevated following two AZD1222 doses. Donors were mostly white British, more females; clonal diversity possibly underestimated.

V shed 6 bases and J 4 bases; nucleotides not matched to a gene: 9. The length of the CDR3 is 15 residues. Germline CDR1 and CDR2: MNHEY and SMNVEV (reference sequence). The sequence derives from an adult in good health. This sequence joins TRBV27 and TRBJ1-2; TRBD1 agrees at 9 bases. The material sequenced was peripheral blood, taken on day 0 of AZD1222 vaccination. CDR3 sequence: CASSWAGQGIYGYTF. CDR3 in DNA: TGTGCCAGCAGCTGGGCGGGACAGGGTATCTATGGCTACACCTTC.